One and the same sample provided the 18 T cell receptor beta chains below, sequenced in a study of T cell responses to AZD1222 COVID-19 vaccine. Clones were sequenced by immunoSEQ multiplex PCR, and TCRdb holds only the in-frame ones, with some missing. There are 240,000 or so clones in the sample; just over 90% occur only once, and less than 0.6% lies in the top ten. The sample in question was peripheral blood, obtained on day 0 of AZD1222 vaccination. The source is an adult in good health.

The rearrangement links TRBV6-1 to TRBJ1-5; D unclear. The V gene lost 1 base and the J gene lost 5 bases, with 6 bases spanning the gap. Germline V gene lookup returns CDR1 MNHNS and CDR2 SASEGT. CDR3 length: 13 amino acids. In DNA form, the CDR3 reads TGTGCCAGCAGTGAAGGCACATATCAGCCCCAGCATTTT. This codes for CASSEGTYQPQHF.

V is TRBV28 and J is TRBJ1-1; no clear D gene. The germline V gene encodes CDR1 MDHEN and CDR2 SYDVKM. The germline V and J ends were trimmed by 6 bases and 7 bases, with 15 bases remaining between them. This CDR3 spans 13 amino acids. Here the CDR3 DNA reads TGTGCCAGCAGCCCCGCGGACGGGAATGAAGCTTTCTTT. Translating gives CASSPADGNEAFF.

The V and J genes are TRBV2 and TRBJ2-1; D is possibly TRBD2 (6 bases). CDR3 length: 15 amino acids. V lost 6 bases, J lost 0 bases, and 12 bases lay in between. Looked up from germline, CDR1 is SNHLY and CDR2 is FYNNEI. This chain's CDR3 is CASRRDVSSYNEQFF. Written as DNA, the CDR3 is TGTGCCAGCAGGCGGGACGTATCCTCCTACAATGAGCAGTTCTTC.

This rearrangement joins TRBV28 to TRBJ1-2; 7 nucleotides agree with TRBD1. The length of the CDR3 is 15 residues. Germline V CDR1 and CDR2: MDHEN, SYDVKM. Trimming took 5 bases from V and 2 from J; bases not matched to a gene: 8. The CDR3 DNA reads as TGTGCCAGCAGTCGACCGGGACAGAAGAACTATGGCTACACCTTC. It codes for CASSRPGQKNYGYTF.

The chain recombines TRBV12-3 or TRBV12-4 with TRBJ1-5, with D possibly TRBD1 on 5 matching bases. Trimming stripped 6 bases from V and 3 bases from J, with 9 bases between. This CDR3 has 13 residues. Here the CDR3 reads CASRRQSNQPQHF. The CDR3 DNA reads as TGTGCCAGCAGGAGACAGTCCAATCAGCCCCAGCATTTT.

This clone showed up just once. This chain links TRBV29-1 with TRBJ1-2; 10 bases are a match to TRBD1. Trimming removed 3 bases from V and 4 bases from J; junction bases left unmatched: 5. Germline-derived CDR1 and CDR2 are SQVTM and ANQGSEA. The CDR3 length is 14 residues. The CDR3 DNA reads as TGCAGCGTTGATTGGACAGGGGGTGGCTATGGCTACACCTTC. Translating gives CSVDWTGGGYGYTF.

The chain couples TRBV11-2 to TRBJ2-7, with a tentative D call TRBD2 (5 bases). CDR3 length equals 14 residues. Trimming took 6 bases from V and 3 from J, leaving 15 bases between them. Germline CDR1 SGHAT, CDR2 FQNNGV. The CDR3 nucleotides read TGTGCCAGCAGGCCGGCGGCGGACTTCTACGAGCAGTACTTC. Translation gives CASRPAADFYEQYF.

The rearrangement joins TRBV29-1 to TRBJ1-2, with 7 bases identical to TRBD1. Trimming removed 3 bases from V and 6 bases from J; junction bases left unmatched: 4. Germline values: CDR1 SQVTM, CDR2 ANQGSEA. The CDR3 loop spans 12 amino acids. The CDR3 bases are TGCAGCGTTGATAGACAGGGCCATGGCTACACCTTC. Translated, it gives CSVDRQGHGYTF.

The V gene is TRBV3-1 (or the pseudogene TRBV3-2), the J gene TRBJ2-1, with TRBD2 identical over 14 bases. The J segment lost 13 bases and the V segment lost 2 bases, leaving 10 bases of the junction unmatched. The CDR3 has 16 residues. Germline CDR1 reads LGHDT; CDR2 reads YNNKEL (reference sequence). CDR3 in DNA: TGTGCCAGCAGCCAAAGGATGCGACTAGCGGGGGGGGTCCAGTTCTTC. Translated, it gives CASSQRMRLAGGVQFF.

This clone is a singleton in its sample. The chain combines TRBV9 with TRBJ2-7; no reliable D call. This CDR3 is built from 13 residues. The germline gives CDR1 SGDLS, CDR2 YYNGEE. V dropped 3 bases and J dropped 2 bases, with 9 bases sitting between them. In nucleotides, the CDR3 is TGTGCCAGCAGCGCCGACCCGACCTACGAGCAGTACTTC. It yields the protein CASSADPTYEQYF.

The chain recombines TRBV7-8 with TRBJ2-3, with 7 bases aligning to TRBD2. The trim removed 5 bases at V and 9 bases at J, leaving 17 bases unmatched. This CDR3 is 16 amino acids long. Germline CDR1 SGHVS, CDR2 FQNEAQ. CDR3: CASSREWRGSRDTQYF. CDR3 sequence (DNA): TGTGCCAGCAGCCGAGAGTGGCGGGGGAGCAGGGACACGCAGTATTTT.

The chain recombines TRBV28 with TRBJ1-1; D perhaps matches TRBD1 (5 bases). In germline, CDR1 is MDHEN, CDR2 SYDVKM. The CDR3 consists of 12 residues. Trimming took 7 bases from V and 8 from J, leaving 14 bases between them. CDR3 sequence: CASTSLGDEAFF. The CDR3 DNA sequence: TGTGCCAGCACCTCCCTGGGGGACGAAGCTTTCTTT.

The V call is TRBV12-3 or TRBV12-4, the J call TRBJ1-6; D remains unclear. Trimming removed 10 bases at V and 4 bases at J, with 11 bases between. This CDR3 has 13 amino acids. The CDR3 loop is CATQAGYNSPLHF. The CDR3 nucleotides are TGTGCCACTCAGGCAGGTTATAATTCACCCCTCCACTTT.

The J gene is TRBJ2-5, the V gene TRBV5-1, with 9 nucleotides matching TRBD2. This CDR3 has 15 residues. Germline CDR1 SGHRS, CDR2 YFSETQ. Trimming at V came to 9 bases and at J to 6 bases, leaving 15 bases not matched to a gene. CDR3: CATRVGGRESKTQYF. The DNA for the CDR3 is TGCGCCACCCGAGTTGGCGGGAGGGAGTCGAAGACCCAGTACTTC.

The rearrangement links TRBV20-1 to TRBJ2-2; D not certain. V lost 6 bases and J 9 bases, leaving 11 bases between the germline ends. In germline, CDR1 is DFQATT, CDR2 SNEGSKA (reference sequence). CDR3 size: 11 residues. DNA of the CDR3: TGCAGTGCCCCCAGTGCGAGGGAGCTGTTTTTT. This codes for CSAPSARELFF.

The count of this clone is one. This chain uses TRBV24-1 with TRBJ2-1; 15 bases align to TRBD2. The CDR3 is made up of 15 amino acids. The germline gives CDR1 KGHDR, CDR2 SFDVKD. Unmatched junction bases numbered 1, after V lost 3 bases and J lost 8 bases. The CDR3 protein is CATSDGLAGGYEQFF. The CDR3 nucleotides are TGTGCCACCAGTGATGGACTAGCGGGAGGGTATGAGCAGTTCTTC.

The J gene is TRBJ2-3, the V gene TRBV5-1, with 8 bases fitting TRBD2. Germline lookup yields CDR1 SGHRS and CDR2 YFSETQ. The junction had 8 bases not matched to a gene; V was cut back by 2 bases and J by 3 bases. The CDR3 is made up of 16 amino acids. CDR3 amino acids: CASSFGLAGMTDTQYF. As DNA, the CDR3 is TGCGCCAGCAGCTTTGGATTAGCGGGAATGACAGATACGCAGTATTTT. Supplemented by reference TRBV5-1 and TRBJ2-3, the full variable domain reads KAGVTQTPRYLIKTRGQQVTLSCSPISGHRSVSWYQQTPGQGLQFLFEYFSETQRNKGNFPGRFSGRQFSNSRSEMNVSTLELGDSALYLCASSFGLAGMTDTQYFGPGTRLTVL.

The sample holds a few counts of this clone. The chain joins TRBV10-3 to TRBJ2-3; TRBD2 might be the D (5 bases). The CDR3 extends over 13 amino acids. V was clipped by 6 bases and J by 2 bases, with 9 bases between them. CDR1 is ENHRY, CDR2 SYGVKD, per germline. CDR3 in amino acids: CAISPGFTDTQYF. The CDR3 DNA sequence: TGTGCCATCAGCCCGGGGTTCACAGATACGCAGTATTTT.